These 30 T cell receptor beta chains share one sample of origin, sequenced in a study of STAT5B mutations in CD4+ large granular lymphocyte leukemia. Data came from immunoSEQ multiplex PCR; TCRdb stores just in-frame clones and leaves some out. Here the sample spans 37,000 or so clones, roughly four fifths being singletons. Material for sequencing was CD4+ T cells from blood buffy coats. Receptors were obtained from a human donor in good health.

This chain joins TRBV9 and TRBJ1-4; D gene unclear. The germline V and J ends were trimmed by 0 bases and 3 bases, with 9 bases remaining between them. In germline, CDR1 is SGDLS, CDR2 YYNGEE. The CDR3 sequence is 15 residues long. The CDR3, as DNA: TGTGCCAGCAGCGTAGTTGACGGTCCTAATGAAAAACTGTTTTTT. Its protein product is CASSVVDGPNEKLFF.

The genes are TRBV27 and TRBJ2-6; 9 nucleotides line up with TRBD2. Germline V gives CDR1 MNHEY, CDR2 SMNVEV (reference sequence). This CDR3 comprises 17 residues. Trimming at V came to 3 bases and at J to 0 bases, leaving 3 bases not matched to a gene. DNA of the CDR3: TGTGCCAGCAGTTTCCTAGCGGGGATCTCTGGGGCCAACGTCCTGACTTTC. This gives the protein CASSFLAGISGANVLTF.

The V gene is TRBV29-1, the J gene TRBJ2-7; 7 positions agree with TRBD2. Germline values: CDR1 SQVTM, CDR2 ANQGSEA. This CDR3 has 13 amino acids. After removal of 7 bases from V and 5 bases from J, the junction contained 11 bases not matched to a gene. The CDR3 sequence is CSARNGGDHEQYF. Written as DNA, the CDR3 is TGCAGCGCCCGCAATGGGGGGGATCACGAGCAGTACTTC.

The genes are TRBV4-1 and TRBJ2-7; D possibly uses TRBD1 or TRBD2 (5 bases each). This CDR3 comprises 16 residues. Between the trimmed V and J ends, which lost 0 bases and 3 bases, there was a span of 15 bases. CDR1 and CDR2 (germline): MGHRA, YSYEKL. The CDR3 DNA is TGCGCCAGCAGCCAAGATCAGAGGGGTCCCCTCTACGAGCAGTACTTC. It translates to CASSQDQRGPLYEQYF.

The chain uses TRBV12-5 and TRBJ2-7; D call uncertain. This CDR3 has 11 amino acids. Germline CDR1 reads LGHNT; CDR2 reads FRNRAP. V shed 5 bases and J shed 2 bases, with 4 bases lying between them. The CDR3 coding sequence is TGTGCTAGTGGTGCGACCTACGAGCAGTACTTC. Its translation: CASGATYEQYF.

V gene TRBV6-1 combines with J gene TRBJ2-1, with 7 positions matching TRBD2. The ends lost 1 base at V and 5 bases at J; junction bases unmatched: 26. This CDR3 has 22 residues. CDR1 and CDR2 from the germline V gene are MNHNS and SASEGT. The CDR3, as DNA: TGTGCCAGCAGTGAAGGGTCACGGAACACAGCTTGGGCGGGAGTAGGGGACAATGAGCAGTTCTTC. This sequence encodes CASSEGSRNTAWAGVGDNEQFF.

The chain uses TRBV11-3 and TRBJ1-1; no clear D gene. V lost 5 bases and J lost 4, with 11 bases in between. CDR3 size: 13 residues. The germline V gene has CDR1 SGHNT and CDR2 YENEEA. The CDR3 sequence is CASSPNSGTEAFF. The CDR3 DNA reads TGTGCCAGCAGCCCCAATAGTGGCACTGAAGCTTTCTTT. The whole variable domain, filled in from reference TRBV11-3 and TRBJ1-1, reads EAGVVQSPRYKIIEKKQPVAFWCNPISGHNTLYWYLQNLGQGPELLIRYENEEAVDDSQLPKDRFSAERLKGVDSTLKIQPAELGDSAVYLCASSPNSGTEAFFGQGTRLTVV.

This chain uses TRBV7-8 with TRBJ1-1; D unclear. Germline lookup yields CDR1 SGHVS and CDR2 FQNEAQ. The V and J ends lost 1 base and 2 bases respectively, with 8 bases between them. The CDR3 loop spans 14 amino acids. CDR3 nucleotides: TGTGCCAGCAGCTTAGAGGGCAGAAACACTGAAGCTTTCTTT. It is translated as CASSLEGRNTEAFF.

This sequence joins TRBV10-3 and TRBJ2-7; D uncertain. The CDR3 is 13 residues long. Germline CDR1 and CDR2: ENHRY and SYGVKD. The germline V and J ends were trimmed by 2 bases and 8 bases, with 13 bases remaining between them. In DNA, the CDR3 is TGTGCCATCAGTGAGATGGCCGTCGGGCAGCAGTACTTC. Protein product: CAISEMAVGQQYF.

The CDR3 sequence: CASSFYESQGYEQYF. CDR3 DNA sequence: TGTGCCAGCAGCTTCTACGAAAGCCAGGGGTACGAGCAGTACTTC. The chain combines TRBV7-8 with TRBJ2-7, with TRBD1 as a possible D gene (6 bases). The V and J ends lost 3 bases and 4 bases respectively, with 16 bases between them. CDR3 size: 15 residues. Per the germline V gene, CDR1 is SGHVS and CDR2 is FQNEAQ.

CDR3 in amino acids: CAISDNSEKLFF. As DNA, the CDR3 is TGTGCCATCAGTGACAACAGTGAAAAACTGTTTTTT. This sequence joins TRBV10-3 and TRBJ1-4; D unresolved. From germline, CDR1 is ENHRY and CDR2 SYGVKD. CDR3 length equals 12 residues. The germline V and J ends were trimmed by 3 bases and 7 bases, with 6 bases remaining between them.

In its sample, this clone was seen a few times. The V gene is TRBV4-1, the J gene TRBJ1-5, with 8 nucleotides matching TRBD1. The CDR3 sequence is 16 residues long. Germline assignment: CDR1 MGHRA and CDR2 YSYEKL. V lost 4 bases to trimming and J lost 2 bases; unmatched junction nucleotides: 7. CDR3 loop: CASSPTQGAGNQPQHF. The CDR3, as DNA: TGCGCCAGCAGCCCGACTCAGGGGGCCGGCAATCAGCCCCAGCATTTT.

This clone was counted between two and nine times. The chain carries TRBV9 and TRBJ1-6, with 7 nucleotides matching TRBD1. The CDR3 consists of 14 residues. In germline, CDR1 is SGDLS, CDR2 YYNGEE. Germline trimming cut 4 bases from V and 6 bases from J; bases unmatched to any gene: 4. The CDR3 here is CASSPRQGNSPLHF. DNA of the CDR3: TGTGCCAGCAGCCCGAGACAGGGTAATTCACCCCTCCACTTT.

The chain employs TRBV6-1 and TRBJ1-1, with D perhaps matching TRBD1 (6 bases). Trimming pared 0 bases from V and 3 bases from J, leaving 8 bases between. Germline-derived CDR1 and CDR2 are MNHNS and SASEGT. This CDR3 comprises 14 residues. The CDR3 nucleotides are TGTGCCAGCAGTGAAGCAGGGGGGGACACTGAAGCTTTCTTT. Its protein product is CASSEAGGDTEAFF.

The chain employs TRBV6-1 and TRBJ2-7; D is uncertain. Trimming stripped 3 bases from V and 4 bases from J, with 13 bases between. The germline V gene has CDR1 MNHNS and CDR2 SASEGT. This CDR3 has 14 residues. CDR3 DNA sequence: TGTGCCAGCAGTGATGGAGCCAAGGGTTACGAGCAGTACTTC. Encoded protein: CASSDGAKGYEQYF.

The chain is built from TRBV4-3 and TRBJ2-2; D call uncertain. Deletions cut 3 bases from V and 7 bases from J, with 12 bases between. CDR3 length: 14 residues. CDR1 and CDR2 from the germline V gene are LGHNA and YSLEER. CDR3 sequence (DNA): TGCGCCAGCAGCCAGGCAGTTTGGGTCGGGGAGCTGTTTTTT. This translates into CASSQAVWVGELFF.

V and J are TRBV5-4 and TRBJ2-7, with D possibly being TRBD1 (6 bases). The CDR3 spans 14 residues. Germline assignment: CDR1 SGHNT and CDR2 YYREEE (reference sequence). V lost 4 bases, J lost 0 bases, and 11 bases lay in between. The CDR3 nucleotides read TGTGCCAGCAGCGCACAGGGTACCTCCTACGAGCAGTACTTC. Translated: CASSAQGTSYEQYF.

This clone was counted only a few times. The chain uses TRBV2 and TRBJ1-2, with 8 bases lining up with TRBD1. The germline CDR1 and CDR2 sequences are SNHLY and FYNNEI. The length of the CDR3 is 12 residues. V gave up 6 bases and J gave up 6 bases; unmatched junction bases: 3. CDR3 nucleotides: TGTGCCAGCAGGGACAGGGACAATGGCTACACCTTC. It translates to CASRDRDNGYTF.

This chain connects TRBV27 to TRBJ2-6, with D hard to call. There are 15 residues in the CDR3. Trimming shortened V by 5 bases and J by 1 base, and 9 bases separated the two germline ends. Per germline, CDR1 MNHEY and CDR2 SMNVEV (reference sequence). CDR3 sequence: CASSPPASGANVLTF. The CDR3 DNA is TGTGCCAGCAGTCCCCCCGCTTCTGGGGCCAACGTCCTGACTTTC.

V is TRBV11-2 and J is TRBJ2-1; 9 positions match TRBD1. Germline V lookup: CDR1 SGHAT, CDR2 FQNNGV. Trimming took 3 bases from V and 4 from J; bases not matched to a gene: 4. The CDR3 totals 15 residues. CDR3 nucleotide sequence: TGTGCCAGCAGCTTGGGACAGGGAGCGTACAATGAGCAGTTCTTC. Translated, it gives CASSLGQGAYNEQFF.

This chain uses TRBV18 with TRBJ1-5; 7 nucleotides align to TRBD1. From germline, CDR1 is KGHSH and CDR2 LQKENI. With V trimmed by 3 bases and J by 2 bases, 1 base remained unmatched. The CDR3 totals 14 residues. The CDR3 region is CASSPGTGNQPQHF. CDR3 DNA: TGTGCCAGCTCACCGGGGACAGGCAATCAGCCCCAGCATTTT.

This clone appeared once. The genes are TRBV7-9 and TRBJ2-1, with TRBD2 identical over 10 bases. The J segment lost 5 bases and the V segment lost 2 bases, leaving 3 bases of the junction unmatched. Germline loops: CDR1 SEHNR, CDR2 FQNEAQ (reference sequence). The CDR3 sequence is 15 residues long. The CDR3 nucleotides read TGTGCCAGCAGCTTAACACTAGCGGGACACAATGAGCAGTTCTTC. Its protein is CASSLTLAGHNEQFF.

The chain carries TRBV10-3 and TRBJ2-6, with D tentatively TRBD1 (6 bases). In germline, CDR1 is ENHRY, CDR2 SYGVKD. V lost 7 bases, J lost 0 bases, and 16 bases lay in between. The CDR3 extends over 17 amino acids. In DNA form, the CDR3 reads TGTGCCATCACCCAGGACAGCCTAGTCTCTGGGGCCAACGTCCTGACTTTC. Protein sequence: CAITQDSLVSGANVLTF.

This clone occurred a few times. CDR3 residues: CASSVEAGGAPQHF. DNA for the CDR3: TGTGCCAGCAGCGTAGAGGCAGGGGGCGCGCCCCAGCATTTT. V usage is TRBV9 and J usage is TRBJ1-5; 8 positions match TRBD1. V dropped 0 bases and J dropped 9; count of bases not matched to a gene: 5. Per the germline V gene, CDR1 is SGDLS and CDR2 is YYNGEE. The CDR3 is 14 residues long.

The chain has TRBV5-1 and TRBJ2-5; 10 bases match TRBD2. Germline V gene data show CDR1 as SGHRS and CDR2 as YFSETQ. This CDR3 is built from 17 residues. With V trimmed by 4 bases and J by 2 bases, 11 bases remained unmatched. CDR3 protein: CASSRLAGHRNQETQYF. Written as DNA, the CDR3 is TGCGCCAGCAGCCGACTAGCGGGTCACAGGAATCAAGAGACCCAGTACTTC. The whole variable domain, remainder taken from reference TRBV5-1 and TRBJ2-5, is KAGVTQTPRYLIKTRGQQVTLSCSPISGHRSVSWYQQTPGQGLQFLFEYFSETQRNKGNFPGRFSGRQFSNSRSEMNVSTLELGDSALYLCASSRLAGHRNQETQYFGPGTRLLVL.

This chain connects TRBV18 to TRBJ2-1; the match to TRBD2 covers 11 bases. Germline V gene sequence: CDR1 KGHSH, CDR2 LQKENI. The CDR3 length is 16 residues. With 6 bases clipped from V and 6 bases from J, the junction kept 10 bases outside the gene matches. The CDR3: CASSDSLAGGSNEQFF. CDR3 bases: TGTGCCAGCTCGGACTCTCTAGCGGGAGGATCCAATGAGCAGTTCTTC.

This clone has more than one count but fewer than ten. CDR3 region: CASSMGHSSYEQYF. The CDR3, as DNA: TGTGCCAGTAGTATGGGGCACAGCTCCTACGAGCAGTACTTC. This chain joins TRBV19 and TRBJ2-7; D may be TRBD1 (5 bases). Germline V CDR1 and CDR2: LNHDA, SQIVND (reference sequence). Trimming cost V 3 bases and J 0 bases, with 9 bases left between them. The CDR3 contains 14 residues.

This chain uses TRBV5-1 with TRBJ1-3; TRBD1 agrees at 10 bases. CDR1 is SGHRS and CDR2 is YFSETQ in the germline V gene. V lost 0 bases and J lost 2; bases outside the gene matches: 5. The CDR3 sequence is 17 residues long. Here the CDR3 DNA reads TGCGCCAGCAGCTTGGCCGTAGGACAGGGGGCTGGAAACACCATATATTTT. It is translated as CASSLAVGQGAGNTIYF.

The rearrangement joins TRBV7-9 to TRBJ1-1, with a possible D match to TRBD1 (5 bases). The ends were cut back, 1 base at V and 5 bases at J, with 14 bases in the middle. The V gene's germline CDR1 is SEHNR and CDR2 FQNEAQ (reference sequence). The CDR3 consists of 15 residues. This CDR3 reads CASSLGSGSKTEAFF. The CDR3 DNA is TGTGCCAGCAGCTTAGGGTCAGGGTCAAAAACTGAAGCTTTCTTT.

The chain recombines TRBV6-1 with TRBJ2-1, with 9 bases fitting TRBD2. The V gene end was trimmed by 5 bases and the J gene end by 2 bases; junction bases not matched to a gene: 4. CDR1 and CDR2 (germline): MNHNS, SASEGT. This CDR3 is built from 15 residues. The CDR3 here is CASSPGLAAYNEQFF. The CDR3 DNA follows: TGTGCCAGCAGTCCGGGACTAGCAGCCTACAATGAGCAGTTCTTC.